A selection of T cell receptor beta chains follows, all from one sample in a study of regulatory T cells in long-lasting Graves disease. TCRdb redid the calling of the multiplex PCR reads with MiXCR, one entry per CDR3 protein. The table includes approximately 400,000 distinct CDR3 sequences, around 11% detected once. The same data also went into a second study, on T cells in Graves' hyperthyroidism and ophthalmopathy.

The specimen was peripheral blood mononuclear cells (PBMCs), collected at new diagnosis, from a patient treated with antithyroid drugs. Every receptor here comes from a woman aged 18-29 years with Graves disease. Both conserved end residues are part of each CDR3. D genes are given only for firm matches. Only some rows state a clone size, as once, few, many or a class for expanded clones.

abundance	v_gene	d_gene	j_gene	CDR3aa	CDR3nt
many	TRBV7-8	.	TRBJ2-1	CASSQLNEQFF	TGTGCCAGCAGCCAACTTAATGAACAGTTCTTC
many	TRBV2	TRBD1	TRBJ1-2	CASSGTGSFYGYTF	TGTGCCAGCAGTGGGACAGGGAGCTTCTATGGCTACACCTTC
many	TRBV5-5	TRBD2	TRBJ2-7	CASSSLAGDHYEQYF	TGTGCCAGCAGCTCGTTAGCGGGAGACCACTACGAGCAGTACTTC
many	TRBV12-3/TRBV12-4	TRBD2	TRBJ2-7	CASSPRRSGRGSEQYF	TGTGCCAGCAGTCCCCGCAGAAGCGGGAGAGGTAGCGAGCAGTACTTC
many	TRBV7-2	.	TRBJ2-5	CASSPRRQETQYF	TGTGCCAGCAGCCCCAGGCGGCAAGAGACCCAGTACTTC
many	TRBV28	TRBD2	TRBJ2-1	CASSPRLAGGGGGEQFF	TGTGCCAGCAGCCCCCGACTAGCGGGAGGGGGAGGTGGTGAGCAGTTCTTC
.	TRBV30	TRBD1	TRBJ1-3	CAWNGGDRDSDSGNTIYF	TGTGCCTGGAATGGTGGGGACAGGGACTCCGACTCTGGAAACACCATATATTTT
few	TRBV7-9	.	TRBJ1-1	CASSLDPGRLNTEAFF	TGTGCCAGCAGCTTAGACCCGGGGAGATTGAACACTGAAGCTTTCTTT
.	TRBV12-3/TRBV12-4	.	TRBJ1-2	CASSFLQLANYGYTF	TGTGCCAGCAGTTTCTTACAGTTGGCTAACTATGGCTACACCTTC
many	TRBV12-3/TRBV12-4	.	TRBJ1-1	CASSLTMDTAAFF	TGTGCCAGCAGTTTAACGATGGACACAGCGGCTTTCTTT
many	TRBV6-1	.	TRBJ1-1	CASTKQKNTEAFF	TGTGCCAGCACCAAACAGAAGAACACTGAAGCTTTCTTT
.	TRBV19	TRBD1	TRBJ2-3	CASSSTGTGGTDTQYF	TGTGCCAGTAGTTCAACCGGGACAGGGGGAACAGATACGCAGTATTTT
.	TRBV24-1	TRBD1	TRBJ1-2	CATSDLGPRDRVCGYTF	TGTGCCACCAGTGATTTGGGCCCCCGGGACAGGGTCTGTGGCTACACCTTC
many	TRBV12-3/TRBV12-4	.	TRBJ1-5	CASSLVGQGPQHF	TGTGCCAGCAGTTTAGTGGGTCAGGGGCCCCAGCATTTT
few	TRBV5-6	TRBD1	TRBJ2-1	CASSYTSGQGQGEQFF	TGTGCCAGCAGCTACACGTCGGGACAGGGACAGGGTGAGCAGTTCTTC
few	TRBV20-1	.	TRBJ2-5	CSATNWDSETQYF	TGCAGTGCCACCAATTGGGATTCGGAGACCCAGTACTTC
.	TRBV4-3	TRBD2	TRBJ2-1	CASSPDSGDSYNEQFF	TGCGCCAGCAGCCCCGATAGCGGGGATTCCTACAATGAGCAGTTCTTC
many	TRBV27	.	TRBJ2-7	CASRSFRDNFTYEQYF	TGTGCCAGCAGATCTTTCCGGGACAACTTTACCTACGAGCAGTACTTC
.	TRBV27	.	TRBJ1-4	CASSFNHRSEKLFF	TGTGCCAGCAGTTTCAACCATCGGTCCGAAAAACTATTTTTT
.	TRBV10-3	TRBD2	TRBJ2-2	CAISDMLSSGTTNTGELFF	TGTGCCATCAGTGATATGTTGTCTAGCGGGACGACGAACACCGGGGAGCTGTTTTTT
many	TRBV28	.	TRBJ2-1	CASSLDQTGEPSYNEQFF	TGTGCCAGCAGTTTAGACCAGACAGGCGAACCCTCCTACAATGAGCAGTTCTTC
many	TRBV2	.	TRBJ2-3	CASSADPYGTFF	TGTGCCAGCAGTGCAGACCCATACGGTACTTTCTTT
few	TRBV19	.	TRBJ2-1	CASSTQTRGYEQFF	TGTGCCAGTAGTACCCAGACCCGGGGGTATGAGCAGTTCTTC